The clone carrying this T cell receptor (beta chain) has at least ten counts. The source of the sample is a study of molecular identifiers for immune sequencing clone quantification. The germline CDR1 and CDR2 sequences are KGHSH and LQKENI. The CDR3 sequence is 14 residues long. The V end was cut by 2 bases, the J end by 2 bases, with 8 bases between. Each CDR3 protein is one row after TCRdb ran MiXCR on the PCR reads. Of about 510,000 distinct CDR3 sequences listed, roughly 26% were seen once; the top ten hold roughly 0.77%. The sample taken for sequencing was naive CD8+ T cells from blood, with Jurkat cell RNA spiked in. As to subset: FACS-sorted CD8+CD4-CCR7+CD45RA+ naive T cells. The source of this sequence is a human donor in good health. Some libraries in this study had Jurkat cell RNA spiked in. V usage is TRBV18 and J usage is TRBJ2-3, with D uncertain. CDR3 nucleotide sequence: TGTGCCAGCTCACCAGTGGCGTCCACAGATACGCAGTATTTT. This sequence encodes CASSPVASTDTQYF.